One and the same sample provided the 9 T cell receptor beta chains below, sequenced in a study of T cell responses to AZD1222 COVID-19 vaccine. Sequencing used immunoSEQ multiplex PCR; TCRdb keeps in-frame clones, though not all of them. This sample has about 180,000 clones, with 80% to 90% found just once. The starting material was peripheral blood, obtained on day 0 of AZD1222 vaccination. The origin of the receptors is an adult in good health.

The chain links TRBV5-1 to TRBJ2-2; D is possibly TRBD2 (5 bases). Trimming left V 3 bases short and J 4 bases short, with 7 bases between. The CDR3 covers 13 residues. The V gene's germline CDR1 is SGHRS and CDR2 YFSETQ. The CDR3 loop is CASSSRVTGELFF. In DNA, the CDR3 is TGCGCCAGCAGCTCGAGGGTCACCGGGGAGCTGTTTTTT.

DNA for the CDR3: TGTGCCAGCAGCTTAGGTACAGGGGGCGGTGAAAAACTGTTTTTT. Translating gives CASSLGTGGGEKLFF. The chain recombines TRBV7-6 with TRBJ1-4, with 9 positions matching TRBD1. With V trimmed by 1 base and J by 7 bases, 4 bases remained unmatched. CDR3 length: 15 amino acids. From germline, CDR1 is SGHVS and CDR2 FNYEAQ.

This chain joins TRBV30 and TRBJ2-2; no definite D call. The CDR3 length is 11 residues. V lost 3 bases to trimming and J lost 1 base, with 0 bases between them. Germline V CDR1 and CDR2: GTSNPN, SVGIG (reference sequence). The CDR3 sequence is CAWRNTGELFF. CDR3 coding DNA: TGTGCCTGGAGGAACACCGGGGAGCTGTTTTTT.

V gene TRBV18 combines with J gene TRBJ1-2; 8 bases match TRBD1. Germline CDR1 and CDR2: KGHSH and LQKENI. CDR3 length: 16 residues. V dropped 1 base and J dropped 6; count of bases not matched to a gene: 10. The CDR3 loop reads CASSPRTGYFGDGYTF. CDR3 in DNA: TGTGCCAGCTCACCACGGACAGGGTACTTCGGAGATGGCTACACCTTC.

This clone came up once. V is TRBV10-3 and J is TRBJ2-3; TRBD2 matches at 13 bases. Germline assignment: CDR1 ENHRY and CDR2 SYGVKD. V gave up 6 bases and J gave up 2 bases; unmatched junction bases: 8. CDR3 length: 17 amino acids. The DNA of the CDR3 is TGTGCCATCAGAAAAGAGACTAGCGGGGGGTCCACAGATACGCAGTATTTT. Its translation: CAIRKETSGGSTDTQYF.

This chain joins TRBV6-1 and TRBJ1-4, with D perhaps matching TRBD1 (5 bases). Germline assignment: CDR1 MNHNS and CDR2 SASEGT. CDR3 size: 19 residues. The V and J ends lost 3 bases and 0 bases respectively, with 20 bases between them. The CDR3 reads CASSEISDSSYATNEKLFF. In DNA form, the CDR3 reads TGTGCCAGCAGTGAGATCAGCGACAGCTCGTATGCAACTAATGAAAAACTGTTTTTT.

This chain links TRBV4-1 with TRBJ2-3; 10 bases fit TRBD2. Germline CDR1 MGHRA, CDR2 YSYEKL. This CDR3 comprises 17 residues. J lost 4 bases, V lost 0 bases, and 7 bases had no gene match. CDR3 loop: CASSQEPGLAFPDTQYF. DNA for the CDR3: TGCGCCAGCAGCCAAGAGCCGGGACTAGCGTTCCCAGATACGCAGTATTTT.

The J gene is TRBJ2-5, the V gene TRBV7-3; the D is unclear. Germline V CDR1 and CDR2: SGHTA, FQGTGA. The CDR3 has 16 residues. Trimming took 5 bases from V and 5 from J, leaving 21 bases between them. The CDR3: CASSKTPSTPGETQYF. The CDR3 DNA follows: TGTGCCAGCAGCAAAACCCCATCGACCCCCGGGGAGACCCAGTACTTC.

A few counts support this clone. This chain uses TRBV10-3 with TRBJ2-1, with 7 bases fitting TRBD1. This CDR3 has 13 residues. V was pared by 0 bases and J by 8 bases, with 1 base of the junction left unmatched. The V gene's germline CDR1 is ENHRY and CDR2 SYGVKD. The CDR3 loop is CAISESRGHEQFF. The DNA of the CDR3 is TGTGCCATCAGTGAGTCTAGGGGGCATGAGCAGTTCTTC.